The source of this T cell receptor (beta chain) is a study of shared clonotypes between healthy human individuals. General study results and limits: Memory subsets had estimated richness that was generally smaller than that of naive subsets. Sampling covered blood only; tissue repertoires likely differ.

The CDR3 extends over 16 amino acids. Per germline, CDR1 SEHNR and CDR2 FQNEAQ (reference sequence). After removal of 5 bases from V and 0 bases from J, the junction contained 8 bases not matched to a gene. In the source study's methods: Filtering differed because ImmunoSEQ produced junction-only sequences that carried no quality scores. TCRdb's table, derived via immunoSEQ multiplex PCR, lists solely in-frame clones and lacks some. Clone size and the V and J calls come from that table; the DNA yielded D and trimming. Here the sample spans nearly 2 million clones, about 94% being singletons. CD45RO-negative, CCR7-selected cells formed the naive CD8 fraction, which excluded terminally differentiated effector memory CD45RA+ cells. Participating donors were healthy, HIV-negative adults free of recent acute infections or vaccinations. Concerning this clone: No antigen is known for it.

The chain is built from TRBV7-9 and TRBJ2-3; 7 bases fit TRBD1. The source of this sequence is a man between 18 and 35 years old in good health. Material for sequencing was naive CD8+ T cells sorted from blood. The CDR3 bases are TGTGCCAGCAGCCCAGGACAGGCCCAAAGCACAGATACGCAGTATTTT. Its translation: CASSPGQAQSTDTQYF.